This T cell receptor (beta chain) was found in a study of T cells after yellow fever vaccination. There are many counts of this clonotype. As yet, its antigen is unknown. Trimming removed 4 bases at V and 0 bases at J, with 16 bases between. The CDR3 is made up of 18 amino acids. From germline, CDR1 is MNHEY and CDR2 SVGAGI. Study results and limitations: Abundant bulk-derived clonotypes could contaminate FACS-sorted repertoires.

The TCR cDNA carried a universal primer site and UMIs from 5'RACE template switching. TCRdb redid the calling of the 5' RACE reads with MiXCR, one entry per CDR3 protein. The repertoire holds 230,000 or so distinct CDR3 sequences, with 3.6% as singletons. The specimen was PBMCs, collected 15 days after the yellow fever booster vaccination. The chain links TRBV6-5 to TRBJ2-6; D is undetermined. The clonotype originates from a man younger than 30 who received the YFV17D yellow fever vaccine. CDR3 amino acids: CASSLKYIGSSGANVLTF. In DNA, the CDR3 is TGTGCCAGCAGTTTGAAGTACATTGGAAGCTCTGGGGCCAACGTCCTGACTTTC.